This T cell receptor beta chain emerged from a study of early stage breast cancer tumors. Study-level findings and limits: Compared with adjacent normal breast, tumors showed around 2.5-fold denser, more clonal T cells. Comparing each tissue with blood distinguished tumor from normal in most of the 16 patients.

This clone was found a few times. No antigen is known for it. Other DNA sequences in the same sample also yield this CDR3. The method was immunoSEQ multiplex PCR; TCRdb's version includes in-frame clones alone and lacks a portion of them. The table has about 72,000 clones, under 85% seen once; the top ten hold about 3.6%. V dropped 0 bases and J dropped 2 bases, with 5 bases sitting between them. Germline CDR1 reads GTSNPN; CDR2 reads SVGIG (reference sequence). This CDR3 comprises 13 residues. The chain recombines TRBV30 with TRBJ1-5; no clear D. The TCR comes from a person between 55 and 69 years old with breast cancer. The sequenced sample was blood. CDR3 DNA sequence: TGTGCCTGGAGTGTCGGTGGCAATCAGCCCCAGCATTTT. Translating it yields CAWSVGGNQPQHF.